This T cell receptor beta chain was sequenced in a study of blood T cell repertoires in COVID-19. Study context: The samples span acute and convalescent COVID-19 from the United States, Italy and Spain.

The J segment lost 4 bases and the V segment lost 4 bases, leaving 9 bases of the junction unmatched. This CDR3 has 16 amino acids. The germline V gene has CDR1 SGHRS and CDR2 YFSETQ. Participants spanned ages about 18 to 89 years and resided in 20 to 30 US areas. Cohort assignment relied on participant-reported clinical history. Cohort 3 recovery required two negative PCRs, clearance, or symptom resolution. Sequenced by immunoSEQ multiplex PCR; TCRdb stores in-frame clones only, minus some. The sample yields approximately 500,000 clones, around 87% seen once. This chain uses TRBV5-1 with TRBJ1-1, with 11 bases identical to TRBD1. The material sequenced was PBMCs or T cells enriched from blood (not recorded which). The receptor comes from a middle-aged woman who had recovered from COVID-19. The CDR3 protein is CASSPDRGQRGTEAFF. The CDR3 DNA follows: TGCGCCAGCAGCCCGGACAGGGGGCAGAGGGGCACTGAAGCTTTCTTT. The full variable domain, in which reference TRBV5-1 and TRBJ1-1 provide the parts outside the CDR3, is KAGVTQTPRYLIKTRGQQVTLSCSPISGHRSVSWYQQTPGQGLQFLFEYFSETQRNKGNFPGRFSGRQFSNSRSEMNVSTLELGDSALYLCASSPDRGQRGTEAFFGQGTRLTVV.